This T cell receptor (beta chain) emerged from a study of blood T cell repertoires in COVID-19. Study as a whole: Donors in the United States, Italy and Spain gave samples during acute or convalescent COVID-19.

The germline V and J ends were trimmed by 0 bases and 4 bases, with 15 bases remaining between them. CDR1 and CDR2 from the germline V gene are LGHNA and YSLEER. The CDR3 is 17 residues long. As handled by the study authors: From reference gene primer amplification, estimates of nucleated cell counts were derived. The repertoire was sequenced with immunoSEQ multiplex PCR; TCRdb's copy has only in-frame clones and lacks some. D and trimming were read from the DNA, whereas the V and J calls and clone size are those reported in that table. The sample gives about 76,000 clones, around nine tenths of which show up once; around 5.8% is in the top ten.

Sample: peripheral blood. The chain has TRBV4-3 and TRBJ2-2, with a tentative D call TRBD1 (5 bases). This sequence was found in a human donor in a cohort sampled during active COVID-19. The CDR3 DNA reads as TGCGCCAGCAGCCAAGATTGGCAGGGATCTATCACCGGGGAGCTGTTTTTT. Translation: CASSQDWQGSITGELFF.